This T cell receptor (beta chain) was identified during a study of T-cell reconstitution after alpha-beta-depleted transplantation in children. Study results and caveats: Most T-cell counts and diversity one year after the transplant came from T cells that were newly produced.

The germline V gene has CDR1 SGHTA and CDR2 FQGNSA. The CDR3 covers 12 residues. V was pared by 3 bases and J by 4 bases, with 6 bases between. Notes on this clonotype: The antigen is not known.

Researchers prepared the TCRbeta library using unique molecular identifiers, the study reports. TCRdb independently ran MiXCR on the PCR reads; one entry per CDR3 protein. This repertoire shows 400,000 to 450,000 distinct CDR3 sequences, roughly two fifths found once; its top ten account for 27%. The sequence was obtained from a girl aged 2-10 years with aplastic anemia, due to receive a stem cell transplant. This material consisted of PBMCs, taken before TCRalphabeta/CD19-depleted stem cell transplant. The chain employs TRBV7-2 and TRBJ2-5, with no clear D. Here the CDR3 DNA reads TGTGCCAGCAGCTTCCCGAGAGAGACCCAGTACTTC. Amino acids: CASSFPRETQYF. Based on the CDR3 plus reference TRBV7-2 and TRBJ2-5, the full variable domain is GAGVSQSPSNKVTEKGKDVELRCDPISGHTALYWYRQSLGQGLEFLIYFQGNSAPDKSGLPSDRFSAERTGGSVSTLTIQRTQQEDSAVYLCASSFPRETQYFGPGTRLLVL.